The 23 T cell receptor beta chains given below trace back to one sample, sequenced in a study of T cell responses to AZD1222 COVID-19 vaccine. TCRdb keeps only in-frame clones here, not all; method: immunoSEQ multiplex PCR. The sample carries 150,000 to 160,000 clones, about nine tenths recorded once. Specimen: peripheral blood, collected on day 0 of AZD1222 vaccination. The receptors derive from an adult in good health.

The V gene is TRBV9, the J gene TRBJ2-5; D not certain. V lost 0 bases, J lost 1 base, and 10 bases lay in between. There are 15 residues in the CDR3. The germline V gene encodes CDR1 SGDLS and CDR2 YYNGEE. As DNA, the CDR3 is TGTGCCAGCAGCGTAGGGGAATTAGGCCAAGAGACCCAGTACTTC. It encodes CASSVGELGQETQYF.

The chain recombines TRBV27 with TRBJ2-7; D is perhaps TRBD1 (6 bases). Trimming cost V 4 bases and J 4 bases, with 20 bases left between them. Germline assignment: CDR1 MNHEY and CDR2 SMNVEV (reference sequence). This CDR3 is built from 16 residues. The CDR3 sequence: CASSSLRGYAGYEQYF. CDR3 DNA sequence: TGTGCCAGCAGTTCCCTCAGGGGATATGCTGGGTACGAGCAGTACTTC.

The gene calls are TRBV2 and TRBJ2-2, with a weak D call TRBD2 (6 bases). Germline-derived CDR1 and CDR2 are SNHLY and FYNNEI. This CDR3 has 13 residues. The V gene lost 3 bases and the J gene lost 6 bases, with 8 bases spanning the gap. The chain's CDR3 is CASSETSSGELFF. As DNA, the CDR3 is TGTGCCAGCAGTGAGACTAGTTCCGGGGAGCTGTTTTTT.

This clone was recorded a few times. The chain uses TRBV5-6 and TRBJ2-7; 12 bases agree with TRBD2. CDR1 and CDR2 from the germline V gene are SGHDT and YYEEEE. The CDR3 sequence is 14 residues long. Trimming removed 4 bases from V and 6 bases from J; junction bases left unmatched: 5. CDR3 in amino acids: CASSAGLAGSEQYF. Written as DNA, the CDR3 is TGTGCCAGCAGCGCTGGACTAGCGGGATCCGAGCAGTACTTC.

Note on this clone: Other DNA sequences in this sample translate to the same CDR3. The chain is built from TRBV28 and TRBJ1-5; D unclear. With 3 bases removed from V and 1 base from J, the gap between germline ends came to 7 bases. Germline V gives CDR1 MDHEN, CDR2 SYDVKM. CDR3 length: 14 amino acids. The CDR3 DNA follows: TGTGCCAGCAGTTTCGTCCAGAGCAATCAGCCCCAGCATTTT. This encodes CASSFVQSNQPQHF.

This chain uses TRBV7-6 with TRBJ2-1; 8 nucleotides align to TRBD2. V gave up 1 base and J gave up 4 bases; unmatched junction bases: 3. Germline V CDR1 and CDR2: SGHVS, FNYEAQ. The length of the CDR3 is 15 residues. The CDR3 is CASSLVGGGYNEQFF. The CDR3 DNA sequence: TGTGCCAGCAGCTTAGTGGGCGGGGGGTACAATGAGCAGTTCTTC.

This clone was observed a few times. The rearrangement uses TRBV27 and TRBJ2-7, with 7 nucleotides matching TRBD1. Trimming removed 5 bases from V and 0 bases from J; junction bases left unmatched: 4. The V gene's germline CDR1 is MNHEY and CDR2 SMNVEV (reference sequence). CDR3 length equals 14 residues. The CDR3 loop reads CASSRWTGSYEQYF. CDR3 sequence (DNA): TGTGCCAGCAGTCGTTGGACAGGCTCCTACGAGCAGTACTTC.

The chain joins TRBV28 to TRBJ1-3; D is perhaps TRBD1 (5 bases). Trimming took off 5 bases at V and 5 bases at J, with 16 bases between the two ends. The CDR3 spans 15 residues. Looked up from germline, CDR1 is MDHEN and CDR2 is SYDVKM. This CDR3 reads CASSRLSRERNTIYF. The DNA of the CDR3 is TGTGCCAGCAGTCGTCTAAGCAGGGAGAGAAACACCATATATTTT.

The V call is TRBV10-3, the J call TRBJ1-1, with D perhaps TRBD1 (6 bases). This CDR3 has 13 amino acids. Germline V gene lookup returns CDR1 ENHRY and CDR2 SYGVKD. V was cut by 2 bases and J by 5 bases, with 9 bases left in between. The CDR3 nucleotides read TGTGCCATCAGTGAGGCAGGGGTTACTGAAGCTTTCTTT. Translated, it gives CAISEAGVTEAFF.

This clone was found once. This rearrangement joins TRBV2 to TRBJ2-7; 7 positions agree with TRBD1. V lost 6 bases to trimming and J lost 2 bases; unmatched junction nucleotides: 7. This CDR3 has 14 residues. From germline, CDR1 is SNHLY and CDR2 FYNNEI. The CDR3 bases are TGTGCCAGCAGGGCTGCTGGGACAGCCTACGAGCAGTACTTC. This encodes CASRAAGTAYEQYF. The full variable domain, its missing parts supplied by reference TRBV2 and TRBJ2-7, is EPEVTQTPSHQVTQMGQEVILRCVPISNHLYFYWYRQILGQKVEFLVSFYNNEISEKSEIFDDQFSVERPDGSNFTLKIRSTKLEDSAMYFCASRAAGTAYEQYFGPGTRLTVT.

This clone has only a few counts. This chain joins TRBV27 and TRBJ2-7, with 12 bases that match TRBD2. V lost 6 bases to trimming and J lost 0 bases; unmatched junction nucleotides: 6. The germline gives CDR1 MNHEY, CDR2 SMNVEV (reference sequence). CDR3 length: 16 amino acids. DNA of the CDR3: TGTGCCAGCAGCCAGACTAGCGGGAGAAGCTCCTACGAGCAGTACTTC. It yields the protein CASSQTSGRSSYEQYF.

The chain recombines TRBV28 with TRBJ2-5; no reliable D call. V was shortened by 4 bases and J by 2 bases, with 11 bases between the two germline ends. The CDR3 runs 14 residues. Germline CDR1 and CDR2: MDHEN and SYDVKM. The CDR3 DNA sequence: TGTGCCAGCAGTTCGCTCGGATTTCAAGAGACCCAGTACTTC. Amino acids: CASSSLGFQETQYF.

The V call is TRBV9, the J call TRBJ1-3, with D possibly matching TRBD1 (6 bases). This CDR3 is 14 amino acids long. V was shortened by 3 bases and J by 4 bases, with 11 bases between the two germline ends. Germline CDR1 reads SGDLS; CDR2 reads YYNGEE. In nucleotides, the CDR3 is TGTGCCAGCAGCGCAGGGGATACCGGAAACACCATATATTTT. Protein sequence: CASSAGDTGNTIYF.

CDR3 loop: CASSEPGTEAEQYF. CDR3 in DNA: TGTGCCAGCAGTGAACCCGGGACAGAAGCCGAGCAGTACTTC. The gene calls are TRBV27 and TRBJ2-7, with 7 bases matching TRBD1. Germline V lookup: CDR1 MNHEY, CDR2 SMNVEV (reference sequence). V lost 5 bases, J lost 6 bases, and 10 bases stayed unmatched. This CDR3 is built from 14 residues.

In nucleotides, the CDR3 is TGTGCCAGCAGCTTGGCCGGGGGTACATTCCACGAGCAGTACTTC. It is translated as CASSLAGGTFHEQYF. This chain uses TRBV5-8 with TRBJ2-7; tentative D call: TRBD2 (6 bases). The germline V gene has CDR1 SGHTS and CDR2 YDEGEE. The CDR3 is 15 residues long. V lost 0 bases to trimming and J lost 5 bases, with 15 bases between them.

The chain has TRBV5-6 and TRBJ2-5, with 8 bases aligning to TRBD2. In germline, CDR1 is SGHDT, CDR2 YYEEEE. The CDR3 contains 15 residues. V dropped 1 base and J dropped 4; count of bases not matched to a gene: 6. This chain's CDR3 is CASSLKSGRGETQYF. CDR3 DNA: TGTGCCAGCAGCTTGAAAAGCGGGAGAGGAGAGACCCAGTACTTC.

V usage is TRBV12-3 or TRBV12-4 and J usage is TRBJ1-5; D might be TRBD1 (6 bases). The CDR3 extends over 13 amino acids. V gave up 6 bases and J gave up 1 base, with 7 bases separating them. CDR3 DNA sequence: TGTGCCAGCAGAACAGGGAGCAATCAGCCCCAGCATTTT. It is translated as CASRTGSNQPQHF.

This clone was seen a handful of times. DNA of the CDR3: TGTGCCAGCAGCTTGGCGGGAGCGGGGCTGAACACTGAAGCTTTCTTT. This translates into CASSLAGAGLNTEAFF. The chain carries TRBV5-8 and TRBJ1-1; D is possibly TRBD1 (5 bases). The ends were cut back, 0 bases at V and 0 bases at J, with 12 bases in the middle. The CDR3 is made up of 16 amino acids. Germline V gene sequence: CDR1 SGHTS, CDR2 YDEGEE.

The chain employs TRBV2 and TRBJ1-2; perhaps TRBD1 as D (5 bases). The V gene's germline CDR1 is SNHLY and CDR2 FYNNEI. V dropped 8 bases and J dropped 3 bases, with 16 bases sitting between them. There are 14 residues in the CDR3. The CDR3 region is CASPGTDGDYGYTF. CDR3 nucleotides: TGTGCCAGCCCCGGGACGGACGGGGACTATGGCTACACCTTC.

The V and J genes are TRBV15 and TRBJ2-4, with D possibly matching TRBD2 (5 bases). The CDR3 is 14 residues long. V lost 4 bases, J lost 6 bases, and 13 bases lay in between. Germline CDR1 LNHNV, CDR2 YYDKDF (reference sequence). In nucleotides, the CDR3 is TGTGCCACCAGCACGGGAACTTGGGCAAACATTCAGTACTTC. It specifies CATSTGTWANIQYF.

The chain links TRBV11-3 to TRBJ2-2; 7 bases fit TRBD1. The ends lost 5 bases at V and 1 base at J; junction bases unmatched: 7. This CDR3 is 16 amino acids long. The germline V gene encodes CDR1 SGHNT and CDR2 YENEEA. CDR3 amino acids: CASSTPGTVNTGELFF. DNA of the CDR3: TGTGCCAGCAGCACACCCGGGACAGTGAACACCGGGGAGCTGTTTTTT.

The genes are TRBV27 and TRBJ1-4; TRBD1 might be the D (5 bases). The germline CDR1 and CDR2 sequences are MNHEY and SMNVEV (reference sequence). The germline V and J ends were trimmed by 6 bases and 3 bases, with 11 bases remaining between them. CDR3 size: 14 residues. The CDR3 coding sequence is TGTGCCAGCAGAGCGACAGAGGCTAATGAAAAACTGTTTTTT. It yields the protein CASRATEANEKLFF.

This clone was detected a few times. The chain joins TRBV27 to TRBJ1-1, with 11 nucleotides matching TRBD1. This CDR3 has 16 amino acids. After removal of 6 bases from V and 4 bases from J, the junction contained 10 bases not matched to a gene. The germline CDR1 and CDR2 sequences are MNHEY and SMNVEV (reference sequence). The CDR3 region is CASSVDLGQGATEAFF. For the CDR3, the DNA is TGTGCCAGCAGCGTCGACCTCGGACAGGGGGCCACTGAAGCTTTCTTT.